Below are 15 T cell receptor beta chains sequenced from a single sample in a study of T cell responses to AZD1222 COVID-19 vaccine. The protocol was immunoSEQ multiplex PCR, while the TCRdb copy is restricted to in-frame clones and leaves out a portion. The table includes 120,000 or so clones, about nine tenths detected once. This material consisted of peripheral blood, taken on day 0 of AZD1222 vaccination. The receptor source for this set is an adult in good health.

The chain has TRBV7-2 and TRBJ1-6, with D possibly matching TRBD1 (6 bases). V lost 3 bases and J lost 10, with 16 bases in between. Germline lookup yields CDR1 SGHTA and CDR2 FQGNSA. The CDR3 covers 15 residues. This CDR3 reads CASSFRTGGGSPLHF. CDR3 nucleotides: TGTGCCAGCAGCTTCAGAACCGGAGGGGGATCACCCCTCCACTTT.

This clone was counted a single time. The chain employs TRBV27 and TRBJ1-1; perhaps TRBD1 as D (6 bases). This CDR3 is 15 amino acids long. Trimming stripped 3 bases from V and 1 base from J, with 12 bases between. Germline V CDR1 and CDR2: MNHEY, SMNVEV (reference sequence). The CDR3 DNA is TGTGCCAGCAGTTTCTCAACAGGGCGGAACACTGAAGCTTTCTTT. Protein: CASSFSTGRNTEAFF.

This rearrangement joins TRBV5-1 to TRBJ1-2; 7 bases fit TRBD1. Germline loops: CDR1 SGHRS, CDR2 YFSETQ. V shed 0 bases, J shed 1 base, and the junction held 6 bases outside the gene matches. This CDR3 is built from 16 residues. CDR3 sequence reads: CASSLGNTGDNYGYTF. CDR3 nucleotides: TGCGCCAGCAGCTTGGGTAATACAGGGGATAACTATGGCTACACCTTC.

The gene calls are TRBV6-6 and TRBJ1-2; D gene unclear. This CDR3 contains 15 residues. Between the trimmed V and J ends, which lost 0 bases and 3 bases, there was a span of 11 bases. CDR1 MNHNY and CDR2 SVGAGI come from the germline V gene (reference sequence). The DNA for the CDR3 is TGTGCCAGCAGTTACTCTTATCGAGAAGACTATGGCTACACCTTC. Translating gives CASSYSYREDYGYTF.

The chain links TRBV6-5 to TRBJ2-3; possible D gene TRBD1, 6 bases. V was cut by 7 bases and J by 0 bases, with 14 bases left in between. Germline V gene sequence: CDR1 MNHEY, CDR2 SVGAGI. The CDR3 runs 15 residues. DNA for the CDR3: TGTGCCAGCAACCAGGGGCGATTTAGCACAGATACGCAGTATTTT. This encodes CASNQGRFSTDTQYF.

The chain employs TRBV5-1 and TRBJ2-5, with TRBD2 matching over 8 bases. Germline V gene sequence: CDR1 SGHRS, CDR2 YFSETQ. The CDR3 runs to 16 residues. V lost 0 bases, J lost 4 bases, and 8 bases stayed unmatched. The CDR3 sequence is CASSLGDLLAAETQYF. The DNA of the CDR3 is TGCGCCAGCAGCTTGGGGGACCTACTAGCGGCAGAGACCCAGTACTTC.

The genes are TRBV5-1 and TRBJ2-2; 11 bases line up with TRBD2. The CDR3 is made up of 18 amino acids. Germline V gene sequence: CDR1 SGHRS, CDR2 YFSETQ. With V trimmed by 0 bases and J by 0 bases, 4 bases remained unmatched. The chain's CDR3 is CASSLAPTSGANTGELFF. CDR3 nucleotides: TGCGCCAGCAGCTTGGCGCCGACTAGCGGGGCGAACACCGGGGAGCTGTTTTTT.

The chain employs TRBV15 and TRBJ2-5; D is unresolved. Deletions cut 5 bases from V and 2 bases from J, with 12 bases between. Germline lookup yields CDR1 LNHNV and CDR2 YYDKDF (reference sequence). This CDR3 is 14 amino acids long. CDR3 coding DNA: TGTGCCACCAGCCCCCGTCGTTCGCAAGAGACCCAGTACTTC. Protein: CATSPRRSQETQYF.

This chain uses TRBV4-1 with TRBJ2-1; D unresolved. The germline gives CDR1 MGHRA, CDR2 YSYEKL. This CDR3 contains 14 residues. V dropped 0 bases and J dropped 5 bases, with 8 bases sitting between them. CDR3 in DNA: TGCGCCAGCAGCCAAGATTCAGGCCACAATGAGCAGTTCTTC. Its translation is CASSQDSGHNEQFF.

Only one count was recorded for this clone. The rearrangement links TRBV11-1 to TRBJ2-3; 7 bases line up with TRBD1. The CDR3 runs to 14 residues. After removal of 2 bases from V and 6 bases from J, the junction contained 5 bases not matched to a gene. Germline CDR1 SGHAT, CDR2 FQDESV (reference sequence). The CDR3 DNA reads as TGTGCCAGCAGCTTAACAGGGGCCGTCGATACGCAGTATTTT. Protein product: CASSLTGAVDTQYF.

This clone was recorded only once. The J gene is TRBJ2-5, the V gene TRBV28; no clear D. Germline-derived CDR1 and CDR2 are MDHEN and SYDVKM. The ends were cut back, 3 bases at V and 4 bases at J, with 12 bases in the middle. The CDR3 totals 14 residues. CDR3 sequence (DNA): TGTGCCAGCAGTTTGAGGCTAGTAACAGAGACCCAGTACTTC. As protein: CASSLRLVTETQYF.

This chain uses TRBV28 with TRBJ2-7; D gene ambiguous. CDR1 is MDHEN and CDR2 is SYDVKM in the germline V gene. This CDR3 is built from 13 residues. Trimming stripped 3 bases from V and 3 bases from J, with 9 bases between. Here the CDR3 reads CASSFSGNYEQYF. In nucleotides, the CDR3 is TGTGCCAGCAGTTTCTCTGGAAACTACGAGCAGTACTTC.

The CDR3 spells CASSEQLAVYNEQFF. The CDR3 nucleotides read TGTGCCAGCAGTGAGCAGCTAGCGGTGTACAATGAGCAGTTCTTC. The chain joins TRBV2 to TRBJ2-1; 7 bases map to TRBD2. Germline V gives CDR1 SNHLY, CDR2 FYNNEI. This CDR3 is 15 amino acids long. V was clipped by 3 bases and J by 4 bases; unmatched bases: 6. Variable domain in full (rest from reference TRBV2 and TRBJ2-1): EPEVTQTPSHQVTQMGQEVILRCVPISNHLYFYWYRQILGQKVEFLVSFYNNEISEKSEIFDDQFSVERPDGSNFTLKIRSTKLEDSAMYFCASSEQLAVYNEQFFGPGTRLTVL.

The chain carries TRBV7-2 and TRBJ2-7, with 7 bases fitting TRBD2. Germline lookup yields CDR1 SGHTA and CDR2 FQGNSA. The CDR3 extends over 14 amino acids. The ends lost 5 bases at V and 3 bases at J; junction bases unmatched: 7. DNA of the CDR3: TGTGCCAGCAGCACCGGGGACTACGTCTACGAGCAGTACTTC. The encoded protein is CASSTGDYVYEQYF.

The chain couples TRBV5-5 to TRBJ2-3, with D tentatively TRBD1 or TRBD2 (5 bases each). The CDR3 is 16 residues long. The V and J ends lost 4 bases and 2 bases respectively, with 17 bases between them. Germline V CDR1 and CDR2: SGHKS, YYEKEE (reference sequence). The CDR3 DNA sequence: TGTGCCAGCAGCACCTTCGGGGCAGCCACCACAGATACGCAGTATTTT. This gives the protein CASSTFGAATTDTQYF.